This record concerns one TCR beta chain sequence. The antigen remains undetermined. This sample stems from a study of cytomegalovirus exposure and HLA in healthy donors. Study results and caveats: In a later analysis, productive TCRs from donors in an Asian-associated ancestry cluster reportedly carried fewer N-insertions than the cohort mean.

This CDR3 is 13 amino acids long. Deletions cut 7 bases from V and 0 bases from J, with 10 bases between. Germline V gene sequence: CDR1 SEHNR, CDR2 FQNEAQ (reference sequence). 13 Jbeta primers and 60 Vbeta primers were used for the PCR. Only in-frame clones appear in the TCRdb table, and some are missing; sequencing was by immunoSEQ multiplex PCR. The sample lists 100,000 to 150,000 clones, 80% seen once, with 2.5% in the top ten. Sample: PBMCs. The clonotype comes from a man younger than 40 in good health and CMV-seronegative. The rearrangement uses TRBV7-9 and TRBJ2-7; the D gene is possibly TRBD1 (5 bases). CDR3 DNA: TGTGCCAGCACCGGACACCTCTCCTACGAGCAGTACTTC. Residues: CASTGHLSYEQYF.